These T cell receptor beta chains were read from a single sample in a study of T cells in Graves' hyperthyroidism and ophthalmopathy. TCRdb reanalysed the multiplex PCR reads using MiXCR and keeps one entry per CDR3 protein. Here the sample spans 400,000 to 500,000 distinct CDR3 sequences, around 15% being singletons. The sample consisted of blood. All receptors derive from a young woman with Graves' hyperthyroidism. The CDR3 runs from the conserved cysteine through the conserved F or W. The D gene is left open where the match is weak. Clone sizes are given selectively: once, few, many, or a class where the clone is expanded.

clone_size j_call v_call d_call cdr3_aa cdr3_nt
. TRBJ1-5 TRBV19 . CASSIIVNSNQPQHF TGTGCCAGTAGTATCATCGTGAATAGCAATCAGCCCCAGCATTTT
. TRBJ2-7 TRBV12-3/TRBV12-4 TRBD1 CASSAHPPGGSDEQYF TGTGCCAGCAGTGCCCATCCACCAGGGGGCAGCGACGAGCAGTACTTC
. TRBJ1-2 TRBV7-9 . CASSLVSLNNYGYTF TGTGCCAGCAGCTTAGTTTCCCTTAATAACTATGGCTACACCTTC
. TRBJ1-1 TRBV7-3 . CASSSSRTATEAFF TGTGCCAGCAGCTCCTCAAGGACAGCCACTGAAGCTTTCTTT
many TRBJ1-6 TRBV3-1 TRBD1 CASSQGTGGESPLHF TGTGCCAGCAGCCAAGGAACAGGGGGAGAATCACCCCTCCACTTT
many TRBJ1-5 TRBV24-1 TRBD1 CATSDSGQPGQPQHF TGTGCCACCAGTGATTCGGGACAGCCGGGGCAGCCCCAGCATTTT
many TRBJ1-6 TRBV2 TRBD1 CASSPGQGASPLHF TGTGCCAGCAGCCCGGGACAGGGGGCATCACCCCTCCACTTT
many TRBJ1-2 TRBV14 . CASSQSSGYGYTF TGTGCCAGCAGCCAATCGTCCGGTTATGGCTACACCTTC
many TRBJ2-5 TRBV28 . CASSLLLTGFTIKGPQYF TGTGCCAGCAGTTTACTCCTCACGGGGTTCACGATAAAGGGCCCCCAGTACTTC
many TRBJ2-3 TRBV20-1 TRBD2 CSASFRGLAGGTDTQYF TGCAGTGCTAGTTTTAGGGGACTAGCGGGAGGTACAGATACGCAGTATTTT
many TRBJ2-7 TRBV3-1 TRBD2 CASSGTSGRPPYEQYF TGTGCCAGCAGCGGGACTAGCGGGAGACCCCCCTACGAGCAGTACTTC
. TRBJ1-2 TRBV11-2 TRBD1 CASSSPNRGTGYGYTF TGTGCCAGCAGCTCACCCAACAGGGGAACGGGCTATGGCTACACCTTC
few TRBJ2-5 TRBV12-3/TRBV12-4 . CASREGARETQYF TGTGCCAGCAGGGAAGGAGCCCGAGAGACCCAGTACTTC